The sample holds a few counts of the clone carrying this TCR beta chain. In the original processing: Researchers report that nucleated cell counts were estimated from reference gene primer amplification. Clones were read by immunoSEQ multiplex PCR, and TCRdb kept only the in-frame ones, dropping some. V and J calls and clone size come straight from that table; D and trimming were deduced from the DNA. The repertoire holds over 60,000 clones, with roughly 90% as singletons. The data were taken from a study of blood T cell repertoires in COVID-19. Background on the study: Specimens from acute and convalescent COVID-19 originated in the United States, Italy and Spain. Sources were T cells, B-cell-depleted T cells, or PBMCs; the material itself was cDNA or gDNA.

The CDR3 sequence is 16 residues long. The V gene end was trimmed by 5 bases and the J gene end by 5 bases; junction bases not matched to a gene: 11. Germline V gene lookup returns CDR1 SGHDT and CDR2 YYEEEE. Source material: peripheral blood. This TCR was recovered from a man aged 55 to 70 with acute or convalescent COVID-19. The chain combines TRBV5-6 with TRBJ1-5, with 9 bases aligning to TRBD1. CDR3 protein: CASSQTGQGRDQPQHF. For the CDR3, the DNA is TGTGCCAGCAGTCAGACGGGACAGGGACGCGATCAGCCCCAGCATTTT.